These 9 T cell receptor beta chains originate from one sample sequenced in a study of control samples from healthy donors and cancer patients. The assay was immunoSEQ multiplex PCR, and TCRdb's table has in-frame clones only and misses some. The repertoire holds about 84,000 clones, with roughly 82% as singletons. Sequencing was carried out using PBMCs. The receptors stem from a man aged 60 to 75 with head and neck cancer.

The V and J genes are TRBV7-8 and TRBJ1-3; perhaps TRBD1 as D (5 bases). The CDR3 is 18 residues long. The germline V gene encodes CDR1 SGHVS and CDR2 FQNEAQ. Trimming removed 5 bases from V and 2 bases from J, with 22 bases in between. CDR3 region: CASSARGVSGFTGNTIYF. The CDR3 DNA reads TGTGCCAGCAGCGCCCGGGGGGTATCAGGGTTTACTGGAAACACCATATATTTT.

The gene calls are TRBV4-2 and TRBJ1-2; TRBD1 matches at 8 bases. Germline V lookup: CDR1 LGHNA, CDR2 YNFKEQ. Trimming removed 1 base from V and 4 bases from J; junction bases left unmatched: 8. The CDR3 length is 16 residues. The CDR3 bases are TGTGCCAGCAGCCAAGGTTGGACAGGGTCGGGCTATGGCTACACCTTC. It is translated as CASSQGWTGSGYGYTF.

V usage is TRBV5-4 and J usage is TRBJ2-7; D remains ambiguous. The CDR3 spans 13 residues. Trimming removed 1 base from V and 6 bases from J, with 11 bases in between. Germline lookup yields CDR1 SGHNT and CDR2 YYREEE (reference sequence). Here the CDR3 DNA reads TGTGCCAGCAGCTTGACCTCAACGGCCGAGCAGTACTTC. Protein sequence: CASSLTSTAEQYF. Using reference TRBV5-4 and TRBJ2-7 for the parts outside the CDR3, the full variable domain is ETGVTQSPTHLIKTRGQQVTLRCSSQSGHNTVSWYQQALGQGPQFIFQYYREEENGRGNFPPRFSGLQFPNYSSELNVNALELDDSALYLCASSLTSTAEQYFGPGTRLTVT.

The table lists this clone with a count of one. The chain has TRBV11-2 and TRBJ1-2; 12 bases agree with TRBD1. This CDR3 comprises 14 residues. V gave up 4 bases and J gave up 3 bases; unmatched junction bases: 0. Germline CDR1 reads SGHAT; CDR2 reads FQNNGV. The CDR3, as DNA: TGTGCCAGCAGCTGGGACAGGGGGCACTATGGCTACACCTTC. Protein: CASSWDRGHYGYTF.

V usage is TRBV11-3 and J usage is TRBJ2-5; possibly TRBD1 or TRBD2 for D (5 bases each). Trimming pared 4 bases from V and 1 base from J, leaving 7 bases between. This CDR3 has 13 amino acids. Germline loops: CDR1 SGHNT, CDR2 YENEEA. For the CDR3, the DNA is TGTGCCAGCAGCTGGGGACCCCAAGAGACCCAGTACTTC. Its protein is CASSWGPQETQYF.

The rearrangement uses TRBV27 and TRBJ1-1, with a tentative D call TRBD1 (6 bases). Germline V lookup: CDR1 MNHEY, CDR2 SMNVEV (reference sequence). The V end lost 2 bases, the J end lost 10 bases, and 14 bases lay between the germline ends. CDR3 size: 13 residues. The CDR3 DNA reads TGTGCCAGCAGTTTAGAGCCGGGGGGGCGAGCTTTCTTT. Translation gives CASSLEPGGRAFF.

The chain uses TRBV27 and TRBJ1-2; D is possibly TRBD1 (6 bases). This CDR3 region has 13 residues. Germline values: CDR1 MNHEY, CDR2 SMNVEV (reference sequence). V was shortened by 6 bases and J by 4 bases, with 12 bases between the two germline ends. DNA for the CDR3: TGTGCCAGCAGCCCGGGACAAAGCTATGGCTACACCTTC. Its translation is CASSPGQSYGYTF.

The gene calls are TRBV19 and TRBJ2-2; either TRBD1 or TRBD2 may supply D (6 bases each). The CDR3 totals 15 residues. V lost 4 bases and J lost 4, with 13 bases in between. Germline CDR1 LNHDA, CDR2 SQIVND (reference sequence). Written as DNA, the CDR3 is TGTGCCAGTAGTACCCTCAGGGGACTCACCGGGGAGCTGTTTTTT. It yields the protein CASSTLRGLTGELFF.

V is TRBV12-3 or TRBV12-4 and J is TRBJ1-4; 9 nucleotides agree with TRBD1. This CDR3 spans 13 amino acids. V shed 6 bases and J 10 bases; nucleotides not matched to a gene: 6. The CDR3 coding sequence is TGTGCCAGCAGGCCGGGACAGGGTGTAAAACTGTTTTTT. Protein: CASRPGQGVKLFF.